One and the same sample provided the 13 T cell receptor beta chains below, sequenced in a study of shared clonotypes between healthy human individuals. Assay: immunoSEQ multiplex PCR; the TCRdb copy retains only in-frame clones and omits some. The table has about 2.4 million clones, 93% seen once. The sequencing sample was made of naive CD4+ T cells from PBMCs. Subset meaning: CD45RA+ positively selected. The source is a man between 18 and 29 years old in good health. Some clones in this sample may be carry-over from other donors' samples.

The rearrangement links TRBV7-3 to TRBJ2-3; the D gene could be TRBD1 or TRBD2 (5 bases each). This CDR3 has 14 residues. V gave up 5 bases and J gave up 5 bases, with 14 bases separating them. Germline V gives CDR1 SGHTA, CDR2 FQGTGA. The CDR3 reads CASSQEAGRDTQYF. CDR3 bases: TGTGCCAGCAGCCAGGAGGCAGGGCGAGATACGCAGTATTTT.

The chain recombines TRBV7-3 with TRBJ1-2; no reliable D call. Trimming took 2 bases from V and 2 from J, leaving 12 bases between them. The CDR3 has 15 amino acids. Germline CDR1 and CDR2: SGHTA and FQGTGA. CDR3 sequence: CASSLESSGNYGYTF. As DNA, the CDR3 is TGTGCCAGCAGCTTAGAATCATCAGGCAACTATGGCTACACCTTC.

The chain links TRBV7-8 to TRBJ2-7; D is perhaps TRBD1 (6 bases). V lost 4 bases and J lost 5, with 15 bases in between. This CDR3 comprises 14 residues. Germline V lookup: CDR1 SGHVS, CDR2 FQNEAQ. The CDR3 loop reads CASSSHRVFDEQYF. CDR3 bases: TGTGCCAGCAGCTCCCACAGGGTGTTCGACGAGCAGTACTTC.

As for this clone: Other DNA sequences in the sample encode the same CDR3. The chain employs TRBV11-3 and TRBJ2-2; D is unresolved. The CDR3 extends over 15 amino acids. V lost 5 bases, J lost 5 bases, and 15 bases lay in between. The germline CDR1 and CDR2 sequences are SGHNT and YENEEA. CDR3 bases: TGTGCCAGCAGCCTTGGCCGTGGGAATACCGGGGAGCTGTTTTTT. Protein: CASSLGRGNTGELFF.

This clone was picked up one time. V is TRBV7-8 and J is TRBJ2-1; D might be TRBD2 (5 bases). The V gene lost 4 bases and the J gene lost 2 bases, with 12 bases spanning the gap. This CDR3 spans 15 amino acids. From germline, CDR1 is SGHVS and CDR2 FQNEAQ. The CDR3 nucleotides are TGTGCCAGCAGCTCTGCGTTCGGGGCCTACAATGAGCAGTTCTTC. Translation gives CASSSAFGAYNEQFF. Drawing the rest from reference TRBV7-8 and TRBJ2-1, the complete variable domain is GAGVSQSPRYKVAKRGQDVALRCDPISGHVSLFWYQQALGQGPEFLTYFQNEAQLDKSGLPSDRFFAERPEGSVSTLKIQRTQQEDSAVYLCASSSAFGAYNEQFFGPGTRLTVL.

This sequence joins TRBV5-4 and TRBJ2-3; D might be TRBD2 (5 bases). The CDR3 sequence is 16 residues long. V was pared by 4 bases and J by 0 bases, with 15 bases between. Germline-derived CDR1 and CDR2 are SGHNT and YYREEE (reference sequence). In DNA, the CDR3 is TGTGCCAGCAGCAAATCGCCGACGGGGAGCACAGATACGCAGTATTTT. This sequence encodes CASSKSPTGSTDTQYF.

This sequence joins TRBV28 and TRBJ1-1; TRBD1 matches 7 bases. CDR1 is MDHEN, CDR2 SYDVKM, per germline. CDR3 length equals 14 residues. The V segment lost 6 bases and the J segment 4 bases; nucleotides outside the gene matches: 8. The CDR3 spells CASSTYRGITEAFF. The DNA for the CDR3 is TGTGCCAGCAGCACATACAGGGGTATCACTGAAGCTTTCTTT.

This clone was picked up a small number of times. The chain joins TRBV10-3 to TRBJ1-2, with a weak D call TRBD1 (6 bases). CDR1 is ENHRY, CDR2 SYGVKD, per germline. The CDR3 loop spans 14 amino acids. The V end was cut by 4 bases, the J end by 2 bases, with 11 bases between. This CDR3 reads CAISADRQNYGYTF. CDR3 nucleotides: TGTGCCATCAGTGCAGACAGGCAAAACTATGGCTACACCTTC.

The CDR3 nucleotides are TGCAGCGTTGGACACAGACTAGCCCCTGAGACTGAGCAGTTCTTC. Its protein product is CSVGHRLAPETEQFF. The V and J genes are TRBV29-1 and TRBJ2-1; 7 bases agree with TRBD2. The J segment lost 9 bases and the V segment lost 4 bases, leaving 15 bases of the junction unmatched. Germline-derived CDR1 and CDR2 are SQVTM and ANQGSEA. The CDR3 is 15 residues long.

This clone was recorded once. V and J are TRBV5-8 and TRBJ2-3; D ambiguous. The CDR3 totals 13 residues. CDR1 SGHTS and CDR2 YDEGEE come from the germline V gene. The V end lost 3 bases, the J end lost 2 bases, and 7 bases lay between the germline ends. The DNA for the CDR3 is TGTGCCAGCAGCTCCGACCACACAGATACGCAGTATTTT. Its protein product is CASSSDHTDTQYF.

This sequence joins TRBV5-1 and TRBJ2-7, with D maybe TRBD2 (6 bases). CDR3 length equals 13 residues. In germline, CDR1 is SGHRS, CDR2 YFSETQ. Between the trimmed V and J ends, which lost 4 bases and 6 bases, there was a span of 14 bases. CDR3 in DNA: TGCGCCAGCAGCCGCGGGGCCGACGGCGAGCAGTACTTC. It codes for CASSRGADGEQYF.

About this clone itself: The sample contains more than one DNA sequence encoding this CDR3. The chain joins TRBV18 to TRBJ2-7; D perhaps matches TRBD1 (6 bases). Germline V gives CDR1 KGHSH, CDR2 LQKENI. This CDR3 is built from 13 residues. V lost 3 bases and J lost 1, with 7 bases in between. CDR3 sequence (DNA): TGTGCCAGCTCACCGGACAGTTCCTACGAGCAGTACTTC. Protein sequence: CASSPDSSYEQYF.

The CDR3 loop reads CASSPERVYNEQFF. DNA for the CDR3: TGTGCCAGCAGTCCCGAGCGGGTTTACAATGAGCAGTTCTTC. J is TRBJ2-1 and V is TRBV27; D is possibly TRBD2 (6 bases). Per the germline V gene, CDR1 is MNHEY and CDR2 is SMNVEV (reference sequence). The CDR3 totals 14 residues. V was pared by 5 bases and J by 4 bases, with 12 bases between.